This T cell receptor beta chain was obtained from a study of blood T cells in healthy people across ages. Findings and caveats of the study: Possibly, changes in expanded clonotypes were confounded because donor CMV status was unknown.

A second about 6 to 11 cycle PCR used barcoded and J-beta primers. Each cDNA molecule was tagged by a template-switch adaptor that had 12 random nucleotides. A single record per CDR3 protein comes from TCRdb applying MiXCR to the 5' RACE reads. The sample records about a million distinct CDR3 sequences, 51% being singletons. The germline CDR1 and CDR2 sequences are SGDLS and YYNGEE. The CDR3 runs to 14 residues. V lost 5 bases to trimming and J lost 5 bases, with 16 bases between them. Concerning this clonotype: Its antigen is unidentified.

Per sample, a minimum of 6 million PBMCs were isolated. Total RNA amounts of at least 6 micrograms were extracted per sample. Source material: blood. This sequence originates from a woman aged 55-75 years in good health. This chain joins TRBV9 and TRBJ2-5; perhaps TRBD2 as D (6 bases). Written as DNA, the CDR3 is TGTGCCAGCAGTGGCGGGGCTAGCCTTGAGACCCAGTACTTC. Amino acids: CASSGGASLETQYF.